This T cell receptor (beta chain) was sequenced during a study of T-cell memory formation after mild COVID-19. TCRdb recomputed calls from the 5' RACE reads with MiXCR, one row per CDR3 protein. The data show around 250,000 distinct CDR3 sequences, 15% to 20% seen once. With 2 bases clipped from V and 8 bases from J, the junction kept 9 bases outside the gene matches. Per the germline V gene, CDR1 is MNHEY and CDR2 is SVGAGI. This CDR3 region has 16 residues. The table lists this clonotype with many counts. This sequence joins TRBV6-5 and TRBJ2-1, with 10 bases identical to TRBD2. The sequenced material came from PBMCs or a T cell subset sorted from them (not recorded which). The sequence was collected from a man aged 18 to 29 who had mild COVID-19 (a few samples of this study predate the infection). Cell type and time point are not known. CDR3 bases: TGTGCCAGCAGTTACGCAAGCGGGGGGGCTTTGGATGAGCAGTTCTTC. It specifies CASSYASGGALDEQFF.